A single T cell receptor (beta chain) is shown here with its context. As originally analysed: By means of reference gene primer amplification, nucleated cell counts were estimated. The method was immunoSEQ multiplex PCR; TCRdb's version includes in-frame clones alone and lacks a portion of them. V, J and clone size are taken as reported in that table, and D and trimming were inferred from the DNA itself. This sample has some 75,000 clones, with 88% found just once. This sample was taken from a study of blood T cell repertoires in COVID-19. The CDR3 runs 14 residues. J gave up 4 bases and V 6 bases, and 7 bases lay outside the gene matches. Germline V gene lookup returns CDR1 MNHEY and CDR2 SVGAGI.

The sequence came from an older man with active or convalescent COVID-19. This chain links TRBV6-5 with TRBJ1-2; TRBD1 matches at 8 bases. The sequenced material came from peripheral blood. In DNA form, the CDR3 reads TGTGCCAGCAGCCCCGCGGGACAGGCCTATGGCTACACCTTC. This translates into CASSPAGQAYGYTF.